This T cell receptor (beta chain) stems from a study of CD8 T cells in Susac syndrome. Study as a whole: When blood was drawn, patients with Susac syndrome were on intravenous immunoglobulin alone, on corticosteroids, or therapy-naive.

With random hexamers, roughly 0.45 to 1 ug RNA was reverse transcribed. TCRdb re-derived calls from the immunoSEQ multiplex PCR reads in MiXCR, one entry per CDR3 protein. The sample shows under 200,000 distinct CDR3 sequences, roughly 94% of them seen only once. Sequencing of TCR beta, carried out with a high-throughput approach, was applied to CD8+ and CD4+ T cells from the blood. The CDR3 spans 13 residues. Trimming removed 4 bases at V and 12 bases at J, with 18 bases between. The germline CDR1 and CDR2 sequences are SGHDN and FVKESK. Source material: CD4+ T cells from PBMCs. The chain uses TRBV14 and TRBJ1-1; weak D call: TRBD1 (6 bases). This sequence originates from a human donor with Susac syndrome. Here the CDR3 DNA reads TGTGCCAGCAGCCCACCTTACGGGGGCGGGACTTTCTTT. Amino acid sequence: CASSPPYGGGTFF.